The 19 T cell receptor beta chains reported below all come from one sample, sequenced in a study of blood T cell repertoires in COVID-19 (dated by TCRdb to 2020 to 2021). The library was built by means of the immunoSEQ multiplex PCR assay. TCRdb provides this immuneACCESS table in a form limited to in-frame rearrangements. Some clones are lacking; in checked studies, under half of them reflect an unresolved V gene, and why the rest are absent is not known. For this sample the table gives 87,000 or so clones, of which around 87% were detected only once. 7% to 9% of the sample rests with the top ten. Sequenced sample: peripheral blood. These receptors were taken from a human donor with acute or convalescent COVID-19. The donor label of this sample is uncertain.

The rearrangement links TRBV7-3 to TRBJ2-1; 9 bases agree with TRBD2. The CDR3 covers 15 residues. CDR1 is SGHTA and CDR2 is FQGTGA in the germline V gene. V gave up 3 bases and J gave up 6 bases; unmatched junction bases: 6. In DNA form, the CDR3 reads TGTGCCAGCAGCTTTCAACGCGGGGGGGCCAATGAGCAGTTCTTC. This encodes CASSFQRGGANEQFF.

The chain joins TRBV21-1 to TRBJ2-1; the D call in the table, TRBD2, was not verified against the DNA. TRBV21-1 is termed a pseudogene. The CDR3 runs 16 residues. CDR3 protein: CASSKGERGVRNEQFF. The CDR3 nucleotides read TGTGCCAGCAGCAAAGGGGAGCGGGGGGTACGCAATGAGCAGTTCTTC.

The rearrangement links TRBV19 to TRBJ1-5; no clear D. The germline CDR1 and CDR2 sequences are LNHDA and SQIVND (reference sequence). The CDR3 runs 15 residues. Trimming took 6 bases from V and 4 from J, leaving 16 bases between them. The CDR3 region is CASSRTGINNQPQHF. DNA of the CDR3: TGTGCCAGTAGCAGAACCGGGATCAATAATCAGCCCCAGCATTTT.

The V gene is TRBV10-2, the J gene TRBJ2-1; no definite D call. This CDR3 is built from 16 residues. Looked up from germline, CDR1 is WSHSY and CDR2 is SAAADI. Trimming removed 1 base at V and 4 bases at J, with 14 bases between. The CDR3 protein is CASSEFMTGGYNEQFF. The CDR3 DNA follows: TGCGCCAGCAGTGAGTTCATGACTGGTGGTTACAATGAGCAGTTCTTC.

The V gene is TRBV3-1 (or the pseudogene TRBV3-2), the J gene TRBJ1-2; 10 positions match TRBD1. The CDR3 has 18 residues. V trimming: 1 base; J trimming: 6 bases; junction bases outside the gene matches: 14. Germline CDR1 is LGHDT and CDR2 is YNNKEL (reference sequence). The CDR3 is CASSQGSWDRGVENGYTF. The CDR3 region has the DNA TGTGCCAGCAGCCAAGGAAGTTGGGACAGGGGCGTCGAGAATGGCTACACCTTC.

V and J are TRBV20-1 and TRBJ2-1; D may be TRBD1 (5 bases). The germline V gene has CDR1 DFQATT and CDR2 SNEGSKA (reference sequence). This CDR3 region has 11 residues. The V and J ends lost 4 bases and 9 bases respectively, with 10 bases between them. The CDR3 coding sequence is TGCAGTGCTATGACCACAGGTGAGCAGTTCTTC. Translation: CSAMTTGEQFF.

This chain connects TRBV12-5 to TRBJ1-5; 9 bases fit TRBD1. The ends lost 6 bases at V and 1 base at J; junction bases unmatched: 4. The CDR3 is made up of 15 amino acids. The germline V gene has CDR1 LGHNT and CDR2 FRNRAP. CDR3 protein: CASGAGQGSNQPQHF. In DNA, the CDR3 is TGTGCTAGTGGGGCCGGACAGGGGAGCAATCAGCCCCAGCATTTT. The full variable domain, in which reference TRBV12-5 and TRBJ1-5 provide the parts outside the CDR3, is DARVTQTPRHKVTEMGQEVTMRCQPILGHNTVFWYRQTMMQGLELLAYFRNRAPLDDSGMPKDRFSAEMPDATLATLKIQPSEPRDSAVYFCASGAGQGSNQPQHFGDGTRLSIL.

The chain employs TRBV28 and TRBJ2-4, with unresolved D. This CDR3 is built from 16 residues. CDR1 and CDR2 from the germline V gene are MDHEN and SYDVKM. V gave up 5 bases and J gave up 0 bases, with 14 bases separating them. In DNA, the CDR3 is TGTGCCAGCAGTCCGACTGGCAGACTAGCCAAAAACATTCAGTACTTC. Translated, it gives CASSPTGRLAKNIQYF. The whole variable domain, filled in from reference TRBV28 and TRBJ2-4, reads DVKVTQSSRYLVKRTGEKVFLECVQDMDHENMFWYRQDPGLGLRLIYFSYDVKMKEKGDIPEGYSVSREKKERFSLILESASTNQTSMYLCASSPTGRLAKNIQYFGAGTRLSVL.

V and J are TRBV24-1 and TRBJ2-1; 9 bases fit TRBD2. Germline trimming cut 0 bases from V and 5 bases from J; bases unmatched to any gene: 4. The CDR3 sequence is 16 residues long. Germline loops: CDR1 KGHDR, CDR2 SFDVKD. CDR3 loop: CATSDLVSSGDNEQFF. CDR3 sequence (DNA): TGTGCCACCAGTGATTTGGTGTCTAGCGGGGACAATGAGCAGTTCTTC.

The rearrangement joins TRBV3-1 (or the pseudogene TRBV3-2) to TRBJ2-2; D unresolved. Trimming took off 4 bases at V and 9 bases at J, with 9 bases between the two ends. CDR1 is LGHDT, CDR2 YNNKEL, per germline (reference sequence). The CDR3 is 12 amino acids. The CDR3 coding sequence is TGTGCCAGCAGCCTGACTGGTCGGGAGCTGTTTTTT. This sequence encodes CASSLTGRELFF.

The sample holds one count of this clone. This chain uses TRBV3-1 (or the pseudogene TRBV3-2) with TRBJ2-3, with 9 nucleotides matching TRBD2. Per germline, CDR1 LGHDT and CDR2 YNNKEL (reference sequence). The ends lost 0 bases at V and 14 bases at J; junction bases unmatched: 12. CDR3 length: 15 residues. This CDR3 is CASSQDVASGVPRYF. As DNA, the CDR3 is TGTGCCAGCAGCCAAGACGTCGCTAGCGGGGTGCCCCGGTATTTT.

The chain couples TRBV4-1 to TRBJ2-5; TRBD1 agrees at 10 bases. The CDR3 consists of 16 residues. V shed 0 bases, J shed 5 bases, and the junction held 6 bases outside the gene matches. The germline V gene encodes CDR1 MGHRA and CDR2 YSYEKL. The CDR3 here is CASSQEGDRGRETQYF. The CDR3 DNA sequence: TGCGCCAGCAGCCAAGAAGGGGACAGGGGCCGTGAGACCCAGTACTTC.

The chain recombines TRBV7-2 with TRBJ2-7; D unclear. The V and J ends lost 3 bases and 5 bases respectively, with 8 bases between them. Germline CDR1 and CDR2: SGHTA and FQGNSA. This CDR3 contains 12 residues. This CDR3 reads CASSFRRDEQYF. The CDR3 DNA is TGTGCCAGCAGCTTCAGACGGGACGAGCAGTACTTC.

The chain recombines TRBV2 with TRBJ1-1; TRBD1 is a possible D gene (5 bases). Looked up from germline, CDR1 is SNHLY and CDR2 is FYNNEI. Between the trimmed V and J ends, which lost 6 bases and 2 bases, there was a span of 10 bases. The CDR3 is 13 amino acids. The CDR3 loop reads CASRPQVNTEAFF. Here the CDR3 DNA reads TGTGCCAGCAGACCACAGGTAAACACTGAAGCTTTCTTT.

The chain links TRBV19 to TRBJ2-5; 9 bases match TRBD1. Trimming removed 4 bases from V and 1 base from J; junction bases left unmatched: 4. The germline V gene has CDR1 LNHDA and CDR2 SQIVND (reference sequence). This CDR3 is built from 15 residues. CDR3 protein: CASSRKTGGQETQYF. CDR3 nucleotides: TGTGCCAGTAGTAGGAAGACAGGGGGCCAAGAGACCCAGTACTTC.

The chain couples TRBV28 to TRBJ1-6; 8 nucleotides line up with TRBD1. The CDR3 runs 15 residues. The V gene's germline CDR1 is MDHEN and CDR2 SYDVKM. The V gene end was trimmed by 4 bases and the J gene end by 7 bases; junction bases not matched to a gene: 6. This chain's CDR3 is CASSSGQGRNSPLHF. Written as DNA, the CDR3 is TGTGCCAGCAGTTCCGGACAGGGTCGAAATTCACCCCTCCACTTT.

V and J are TRBV18 and TRBJ2-7, with 8 bases lining up with TRBD1. Germline-derived CDR1 and CDR2 are KGHSH and LQKENI. This CDR3 has 15 amino acids. Germline trimming cut 2 bases from V and 3 bases from J; bases unmatched to any gene: 6. The CDR3: CASSPGQGHYYEQYF. The CDR3 DNA follows: TGTGCCAGCTCACCAGGACAGGGTCATTACTACGAGCAGTACTTC.

The chain recombines TRBV5-1 with TRBJ2-3; D remains ambiguous. V was cut by 0 bases and J by 0 bases, with 14 bases left in between. The germline V gene has CDR1 SGHRS and CDR2 YFSETQ. The length of the CDR3 is 17 residues. The CDR3 sequence: CASSLVAAEPSTDTQYF. The DNA of the CDR3 is TGCGCCAGCAGCTTGGTAGCTGCGGAACCTAGCACAGATACGCAGTATTTT. The whole variable domain, remainder taken from reference TRBV5-1 and TRBJ2-3, is KAGVTQTPRYLIKTRGQQVTLSCSPISGHRSVSWYQQTPGQGLQFLFEYFSETQRNKGNFPGRFSGRQFSNSRSEMNVSTLELGDSALYLCASSLVAAEPSTDTQYFGPGTRLTVL.

The gene calls are TRBV6-5 and TRBJ2-1, with D possibly matching TRBD1 (8 bases). The CDR3 contains 16 residues. Trimming took off 2 bases at V and 8 bases at J, with 19 bases between the two ends. The germline V gene has CDR1 MNHEY and CDR2 SVGAGI. DNA for the CDR3: TGTGCCAGCAGTTACACCCAGCGAACAGGGGGGGATGAGCAGTTCTTC. Its protein is CASSYTQRTGGDEQFF.